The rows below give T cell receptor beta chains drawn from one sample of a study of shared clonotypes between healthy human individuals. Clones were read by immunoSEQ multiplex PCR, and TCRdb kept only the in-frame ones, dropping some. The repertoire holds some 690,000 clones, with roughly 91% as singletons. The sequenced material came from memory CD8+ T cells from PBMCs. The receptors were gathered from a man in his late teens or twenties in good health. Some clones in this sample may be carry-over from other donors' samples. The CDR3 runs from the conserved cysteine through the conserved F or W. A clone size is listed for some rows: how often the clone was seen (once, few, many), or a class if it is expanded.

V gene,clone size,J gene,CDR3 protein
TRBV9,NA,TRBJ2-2,CASSATGTGMAGELFF
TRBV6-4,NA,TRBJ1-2,CASRDTPRGEGYTF
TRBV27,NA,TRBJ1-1,CASSLFSRVNEAFF
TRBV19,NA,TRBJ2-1,CATQGGRDRKSSYNEQFF
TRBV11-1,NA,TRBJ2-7,CASSLGVGLAAESYEQYF
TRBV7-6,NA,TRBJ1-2,CASSPLVGEYGYTF
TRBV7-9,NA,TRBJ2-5,CASSSPRTGRARETQYF
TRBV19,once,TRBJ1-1,CASSSLGGKNTEAFF
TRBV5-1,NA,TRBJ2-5,CASSPGPHGGSLRETQYF
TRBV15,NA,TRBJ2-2,CATSRGLGELFF
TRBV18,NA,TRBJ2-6,CASSPQRWTGYGANVLTF
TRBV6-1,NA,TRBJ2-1,CASSGGLSSYNEQFF
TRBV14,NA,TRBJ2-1,CASSQVGGSSYNEQFF
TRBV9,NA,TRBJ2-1,CASSVAGGSYNEQFF
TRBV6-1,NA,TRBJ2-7,CASSETGVREQYF
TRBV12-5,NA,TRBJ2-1,CASGKNTGSSYNEQFF
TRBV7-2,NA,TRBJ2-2,CASSSGPSTGELFF
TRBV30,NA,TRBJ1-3,CAWSVMSGTAVYSGNTIYF
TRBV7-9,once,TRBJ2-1,CASSSGHPNEQFF
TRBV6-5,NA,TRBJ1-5,CASSPTGEDQPQHF
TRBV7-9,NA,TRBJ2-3,CASSFGGSSTDTQYF
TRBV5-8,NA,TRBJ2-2,CASSSRIGLADLNTGELFF
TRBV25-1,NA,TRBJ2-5,CASSDFWTLENQETQYF
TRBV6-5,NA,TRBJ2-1,CASSYSSGLRWEQFF
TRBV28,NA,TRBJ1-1,CASSPNREGTEAFF
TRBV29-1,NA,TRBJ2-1,CSGSISGWNEQFF
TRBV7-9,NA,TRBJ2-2,CASSKGTGELFF
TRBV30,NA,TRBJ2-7,CAWKILTQPYEQYF
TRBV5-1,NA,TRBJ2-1,CASMSSGEQFF
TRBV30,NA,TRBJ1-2,CAWSVDRGHGYTF
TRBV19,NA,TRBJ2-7,CASSLLAGGPYEQYF
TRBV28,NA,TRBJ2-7,CASVWTSGSYEQYF
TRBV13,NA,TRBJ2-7,CASSLTRGLYEQYF
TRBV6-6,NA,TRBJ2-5,CASSSFIEETQYF
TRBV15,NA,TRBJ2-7,CATSRADGGYEQYF
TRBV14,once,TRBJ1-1,CASSQADRAMNTEAFF
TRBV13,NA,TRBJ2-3,CASSLGPTSADTQYF